This T cell receptor (beta chain) was recovered during a study of PD-1 blockade in classical Hodgkin lymphoma. Broader study findings: By C4D1 there was a significant rise in CD4+ TCR diversity but not in CD8+ TCR diversity. With respect to the repertoire differences, their causes, possibly disease activity or prior therapy, remain undefined. The diversity seen at baseline in complete responders resembled that of newly diagnosed patients.

Some clones are missing from TCRdb's copy, which holds only in-frame ones; the method was immunoSEQ multiplex PCR. The sample holds 35,000 to 50,000 clones; about 70% are singletons and the top ten take around 3%. The CDR3 consists of 17 residues. A remark on this clone: Its antigen is still unknown.

Time point here: cycle 4 day 1 (C4D1), after less than seven weeks of nivolumab. Every single patient, without exception, relapsed after autologous stem cell transplantation, and brentuximab vedotin exposure varied. The receptor comes from a human donor with classical Hodgkin lymphoma. V usage is TRBV21-1 and J usage is TRBJ1-2; no DNA check was done on the table's D call, TRBD1. TRBV21-1 is a documented pseudogene. Here the sequenced sample was peripheral blood mononuclear cells (PBMCs), taken before the fourth cycle of nivolumab. The CDR3 here is CASSKRQGKYVEYGYTF. CDR3 DNA sequence: TGTGCCAGCAGCAAAAGGCAGGGAAAGTATGTGGAGTATGGCTACACCTTC.